This T cell receptor beta chain was retrieved from a study of PD-L1 blockade in urothelial cancer. About the research overall: Blood underwent analysis 3 weeks (second dose) and 6 weeks after treatment began.

Assay: immunoSEQ multiplex PCR; the TCRdb copy retains only in-frame clones and omits some. This table has approximately 32,000 clones, over 75% appearing once. Patient disease was locally advanced or metastatic urothelial carcinoma. Each individual provided 1 to 8 samples (taken pretreatment and on-treatment). The CDR3 covers 16 residues. CDR1 and CDR2 from the germline V gene are SGHDN and FVKESK. The J segment lost 3 bases and the V segment lost 4 bases, leaving 11 bases of the junction unmatched. Of note for this clone: Its antigen is unknown.

General study results and limits: Enhanced expansion of tumor-associated blood clones at 3 weeks characterized durable-benefit patients.

V usage is TRBV14 and J usage is TRBJ1-1; 7 bases are shared with TRBD1. Sample: PBMCs, taken around atezolizumab (anti-PD-L1) treatment. The sequence was obtained from a man between 65 and 79 years old with urothelial cancer. The CDR3 here is CASSRWGTGEYTEAFF. As DNA, the CDR3 is TGTGCCAGCAGCCGATGGGGTACAGGGGAATACACTGAAGCTTTCTTT.